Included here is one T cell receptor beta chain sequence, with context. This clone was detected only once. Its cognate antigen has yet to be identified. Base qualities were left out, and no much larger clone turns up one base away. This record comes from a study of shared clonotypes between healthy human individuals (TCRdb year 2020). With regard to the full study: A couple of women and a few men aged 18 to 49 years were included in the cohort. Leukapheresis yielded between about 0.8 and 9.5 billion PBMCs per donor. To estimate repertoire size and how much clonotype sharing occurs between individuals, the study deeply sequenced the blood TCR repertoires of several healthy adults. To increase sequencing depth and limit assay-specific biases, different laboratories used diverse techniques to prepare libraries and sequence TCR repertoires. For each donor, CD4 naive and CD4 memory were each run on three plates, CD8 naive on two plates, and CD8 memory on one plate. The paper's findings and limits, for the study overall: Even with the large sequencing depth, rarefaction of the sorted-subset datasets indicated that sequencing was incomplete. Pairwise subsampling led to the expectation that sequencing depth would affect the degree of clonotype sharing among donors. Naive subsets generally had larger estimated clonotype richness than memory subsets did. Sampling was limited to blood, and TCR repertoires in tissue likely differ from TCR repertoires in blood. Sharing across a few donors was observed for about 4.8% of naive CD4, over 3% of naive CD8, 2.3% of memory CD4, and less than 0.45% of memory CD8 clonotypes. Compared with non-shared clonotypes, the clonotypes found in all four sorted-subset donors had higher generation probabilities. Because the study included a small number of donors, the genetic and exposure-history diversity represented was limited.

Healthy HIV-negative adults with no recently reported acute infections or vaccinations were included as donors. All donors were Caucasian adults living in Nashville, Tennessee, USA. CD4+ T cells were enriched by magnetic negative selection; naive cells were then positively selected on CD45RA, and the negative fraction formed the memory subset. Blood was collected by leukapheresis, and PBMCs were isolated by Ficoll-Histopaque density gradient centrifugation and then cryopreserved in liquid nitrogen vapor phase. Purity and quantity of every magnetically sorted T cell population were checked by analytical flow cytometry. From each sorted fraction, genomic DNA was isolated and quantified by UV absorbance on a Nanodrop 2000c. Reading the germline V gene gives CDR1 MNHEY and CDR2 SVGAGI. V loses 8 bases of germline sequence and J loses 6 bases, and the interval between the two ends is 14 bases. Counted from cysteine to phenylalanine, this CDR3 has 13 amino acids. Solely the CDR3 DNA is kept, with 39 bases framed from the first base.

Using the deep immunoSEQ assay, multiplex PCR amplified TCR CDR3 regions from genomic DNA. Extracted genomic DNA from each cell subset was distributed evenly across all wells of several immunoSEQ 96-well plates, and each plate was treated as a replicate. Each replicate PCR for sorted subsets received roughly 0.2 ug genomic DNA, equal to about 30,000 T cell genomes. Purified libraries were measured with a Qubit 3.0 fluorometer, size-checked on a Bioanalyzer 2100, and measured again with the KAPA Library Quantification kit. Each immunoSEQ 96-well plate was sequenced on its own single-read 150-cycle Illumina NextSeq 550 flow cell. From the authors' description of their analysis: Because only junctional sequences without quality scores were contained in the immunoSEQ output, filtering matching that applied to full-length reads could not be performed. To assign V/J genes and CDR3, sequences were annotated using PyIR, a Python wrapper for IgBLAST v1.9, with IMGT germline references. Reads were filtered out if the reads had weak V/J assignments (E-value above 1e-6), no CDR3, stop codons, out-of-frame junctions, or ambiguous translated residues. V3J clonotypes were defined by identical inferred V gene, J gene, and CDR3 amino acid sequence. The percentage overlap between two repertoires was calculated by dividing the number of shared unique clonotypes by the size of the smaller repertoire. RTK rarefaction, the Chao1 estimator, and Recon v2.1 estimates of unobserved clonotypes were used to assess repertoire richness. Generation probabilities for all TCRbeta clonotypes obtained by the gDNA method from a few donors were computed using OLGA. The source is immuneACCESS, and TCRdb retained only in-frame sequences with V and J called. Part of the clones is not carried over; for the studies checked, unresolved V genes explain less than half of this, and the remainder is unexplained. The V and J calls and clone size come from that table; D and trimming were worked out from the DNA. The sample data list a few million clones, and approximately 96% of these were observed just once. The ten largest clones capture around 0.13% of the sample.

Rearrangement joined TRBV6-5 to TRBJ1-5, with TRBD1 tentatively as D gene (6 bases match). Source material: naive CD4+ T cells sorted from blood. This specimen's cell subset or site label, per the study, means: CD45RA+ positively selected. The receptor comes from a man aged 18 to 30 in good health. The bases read TGTGCCAGCCGAGGGGGGCAGACTCAGCCCCAGCATTTT. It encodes CASRGGQTQPQHF.